The TCR beta chain under discussion was sequenced for a study of cytomegalovirus exposure and HLA in healthy donors (dated by TCRdb to 2015 to 2018). Notes on the research overall: An earlier analysis of approximately 550 of the donors reported roughly 270 Gb of sequence data and more than 90 million unique TCR beta sequences from 150 million to 200 million T cells. An early release that covered more than 550 HLA-typed donors contained approximately 300 gigabases of sequencing data and about 84 million unique TCR sequences. Along with the approximately 700-subject first cohort, a separate validation cohort of 120 different subjects was used. The number of typed donors differed by locus: about 620-640 for A, B, C, DRB1 and DQB1; 522 for DQA1; about 600 for DPA1; and 450 to 480 for DPB1. In a later analysis, previously published TCR beta repertoires from about 670 donors were re-analyzed and high-resolution HLA genotyping was added so that TCR occurrence patterns could be studied. The study aimed to test whether signatures of past pathogen exposure could be identified by cataloging public T cell receptors. Every discovery cohort repertoire had been produced on one sequencing platform. Among the roughly 390 genotyped donors, around 81% belonged to the genetic ancestry cluster associated with self-reported Caucasian donors. The study profiled the T cell repertoires of some 610 subjects by immunosequencing and related them to cytomegalovirus serostatus. On average, roughly 240,000 unique TCR beta nucleotide sequences were sequenced per donor among a few hundred genotyped donors of the cohort, with 15% to 20% of those sequences being non-productive. An earlier analysis of 587 of the donors used high-throughput TCR beta sequencing to judge whether each TCR beta V gene segment behaved as functional or pseudogenic. HLA typing covered class I and class II loci at four-digit resolution. To predict cytomegalovirus infection status, the study brought together high-throughput TCR immunosequencing, statistical association of individual TCRs with disease status, and machine learning. Rather than using new phenotypic data, the later analysis identified candidate immune exposures from TCR beta sequences and from how often those sequences occurred across donors. Several DR-DQ haplotypes were treated as single units for association and clustering because of strong linkage in the cohort. A later genetic analysis used genome-wide SNP genotypes for 398 of the 666 donors, treating that subset as a discovery cohort. Donor age, sex, ethnicity and CMV serostatus were compiled together with the repertoire data.

Remarks on this clone: Its antigen is currently not known. Base qualities are missing; no much larger clone stands one base away.

What the authors observed across the whole study: Linkage disequilibrium might explain the correlated functional status among segregating V segments, but an unknown experimental factor could not be excluded. In a later analysis, most CMV-associated TCR beta chains were found to appear HLA-restricted, with HLA associations seemingly driven largely by CMV exposure. Presence/absence analyses assumed roughly uniform sequencing depth across donors, an assumption that may not hold. A cluster of highly shared sequence variants was judged likely to be a technical artifact of the sequencing pipeline. Some IMGT-functional V segments, including TRBV6-2 and TRBV6-3, could not be distinguished by the 87-base-pair reads and were therefore excluded. A later genetic analysis reported fewer N-insertions in productive TCRs among donors in an Asian-associated ancestry cluster than the roughly 620-donor mean. A further reported finding was that TCR beta sequences accurately predicted the HLA-A and HLA-B alleles for most subjects in the first cohort. Strong co-occurrence of HLA alleles, especially DR and DQ, made assigning TCR associations to individual alleles difficult. A later analysis associated some 17,000 TCR beta sequences with specific HLA alleles at a false discovery rate of 0.05. Most TCR sequences were seen in very few donors, while some public TCRs were found in many individuals. In an earlier analysis of 587 of the donors, most TCR beta V segments were observed in productive rearrangements about 90% or about 30% of the time, broadly matching IMGT annotations. The study listed 150 to 200 TCR beta chains as associated with cytomegalovirus. The earlier analysis of about 600 of the donors excluded some 15 rarely observed V segments, including chromosome 9 orphons, because counts were too low. Cytomegalovirus status was reported to be diagnosed by the classifier with high specificity and sensitivity in both the original and validation cohorts. According to a later analysis, TCR association rates differed among HLA loci, with DRB1 alleles showing the most associated TCRs and HLA-C alleles showing the fewest. In a later analysis, HLA-associated TCR beta chains were found to be more clonally expanded and to have lower generation probabilities than equally common non-associated chains. The cohort was sequenced for TCR beta chains only, and without alpha or paired-chain data the features that could be detected were limited. A later genetic analysis associated a missense DCLRE1C variant with V-gene and J-gene trimming of TCR beta chains, and an independent cohort replicated the association. Several of the top co-occurrence clusters appeared to be linked to parvovirus B19, influenza, CMV and Epstein-Barr virus, according to a later analysis. In vitro tests confirmed that a few of the cytomegalovirus-associated TCR beta chains recognize cytomegalovirus antigens. The only immune exposure information available for the cohort was CMV serostatus. The authors suggested that the approach could potentially be extended to other disease states and immunological phenotypes. Because HLA typing was missing for some donors at each locus, association tests included only the typed subset.

The cohort consisted of 650 to 850 healthy bone marrow donors. At the time of sampling, all cohort members were nominally healthy, though unrecorded immune exposures were likely present. The donor was CMV seronegative and was included in the group of a few hundred seronegative cohort members. Every donor gave a peripheral blood sample, and the peripheral blood mononuclear cells from that sample were used for TCR beta sequencing. Genomic DNA was extracted from the blood cell samples with the Qiagen DNeasy Blood Extraction Kit. Preparation of the library involved the immunoSEQ multiplex PCR assay. For the multiplex PCR, a mixture combining 60 forward primers for TCR Vbeta segments and 13 reverse primers for TCR Jbeta segments was used. The CDR3 region of rearranged TCR beta genes was amplified from genomic DNA with a multiplex PCR assay. The amplified TCR beta libraries were sequenced on the Illumina HiSeq System as 87-base-pair reads. On the authors' methods: A later analysis tallied some 79 million unique TCR beta chains across the 610 or so repertoires, and about 12 million of those chains were shared by two or more donors. Raw reads were error-corrected and collapsed into unique sequences with a nearest-neighbor algorithm that merged closely related sequences to remove PCR and sequencing errors. Alignment of CDR3 sequences to IMGT reference sequences was used to assign V, D and J gene segments. Each retained sequence needed at least a six-nucleotide match to both a V gene segment and a J gene segment. A rearrangement counted as productive if the CDR3 had no stop codons and remained in frame with V and J, and every other rearrangement counted as non-productive. CDR3 was defined by IMGT convention, running from the second conserved V-encoded cysteine to the conserved J-encoded phenylalanine. Sequences without an unambiguous match to a single V gene segment were excluded from the earlier analysis of a few hundred of the donors. In an earlier analysis of 587 of the donors, V segments were called functional above 56.7% productive rearrangements and were called segregating when the between-donor standard deviation exceeded 5%. A statistical classification framework was developed to diagnose cytomegalovirus status using the catalog of TCR beta chain sequences. A later analysis assigned V and J genes by comparing TCR nucleotide sequences with IMGT/GENE-DB human TR gene sequences. A later analysis assigned CDR3 sequences and most-parsimonious VDJ recombination scenarios with the TCRdist pipeline. In a later analysis, each TCR beta chain was defined by its CDR3 amino acid sequence together with its V-gene family, and reads without a unique V-gene family were excluded. A later analysis removed several hundred highly shared, low-generation-probability nucleotide sequences to deal with suspected cross-contamination and a sequencing artifact. In a later analysis, a clonal expansion index was calculated for each public chain from normalized within-repertoire ranks of inferred template counts. In a later analysis, generation probabilities were computed with a VDJ recombination model fitted to out-of-frame rearrangements, and the resulting probabilities were checked against IGoR. A later analysis scored TCR-TCR, TCR-HLA and TCR-CMV co-occurrence with hypergeometric tests, applying a repertoire-size bias correction to TCR pairs. To estimate false discovery rates, a later analysis permuted the HLA or CMV assignments 20 times. In a later analysis, co-occurring TCRs were grouped with DBSCAN, and TCRdist sequence similarity was added when clustering was performed within HLA-allele-positive subsets. Co-occurrence clustering excluded repertoires with fewer than 30,000 or more than 120,000 public chains, plus five with anomalous nucleotide sharing. Drawn from immuneACCESS, this table holds only the in-frame rearrangements with V and J called that TCRdb kept. Clones are partly lost; checked studies trace under half to an unresolved V gene and leave the rest unexplained. The V and J calls and clone size were taken over from that table, and D and trimming were inferred from the DNA. In this sample the table shows 250,000 to 350,000 clones, 80% of which occur a single time. The biggest ten clones account for 0.3% to 0.35% of the sample.

The CDR3 runs 13 amino acids, cysteine and phenylalanine included. Of the read, only the CDR3 DNA is kept; its 39 bases are in frame from base 1. The germline V end is reduced by 3 bases and the J end by 5 bases; junction bases left unmatched: 2. According to the germline V gene, CDR1 reads SGDLS and CDR2 reads YYNGEE. In this chain, TRBV9 is recombined with TRBJ2-1, with 7 junctional bases fitting TRBD1. The receptor's source is a girl aged 2 to 10 in good health and CMV-seronegative. Sequenced material: PBMCs. The CDR3 corresponds to CASSDGTDNEQFF. The DNA sequence is as follows: TGTGCCAGCAGCGACGGGACAGACAATGAGCAGTTCTTC.